The next 6 T cell receptor beta chains were all read from a single sample in a study of T cells in Graves' hyperthyroidism and ophthalmopathy. Using RNA transcripts as the source, TCR beta CDR3 regions were amplified. Researchers ran a first-round RT-PCR on the TCR CDR3 using the HTBI primer set. TCRdb re-called the multiplex PCR reads through MiXCR, storing one row per CDR3 protein. The table shows around 300,000 distinct CDR3 sequences, with about 15% occurring only once. Sequenced material: blood. The source is a woman in her thirties with Graves' hyperthyroidism.

This clonotype turned up a few times. The chain uses TRBV28 and TRBJ2-3, with D possibly called TRBD1 or TRBD2 (5 bases each). CDR1 and CDR2 (germline): MDHEN, SYDVKM. The CDR3 spans 11 residues. Trimming shortened V by 8 bases and J by 4 bases, and 7 bases separated the two germline ends. In DNA form, the CDR3 reads TGTGCCAGCCAGGGAGCAGATACGCAGTATTTT. This codes for CASQGADTQYF.

About this clonotype itself: A clone one base away is much larger, so this may be a read error. The rearrangement links TRBV28 to TRBJ1-5; D uncertain. The germline V and J ends were trimmed by 5 bases and 2 bases, with 16 bases remaining between them. This CDR3 spans 16 amino acids. Germline CDR1 MDHEN, CDR2 SYDVKM. Here the CDR3 DNA reads TGTGCCAGCAGTCCGCAATACAAGGGAGGCAATCAGCCCCAGCATTTT. Protein: CASSPQYKGGNQPQHF.

This clonotype was seen a handful of times. This rearrangement joins TRBV6-2 or TRBV6-3 to TRBJ2-3; 13 bases are shared with TRBD2. V lost 2 bases, J lost 0 bases, and 5 bases stayed unmatched. This CDR3 spans 18 amino acids. Germline CDR1 MNHEY, CDR2 SVGEGT. The CDR3 region is CASSYPTSGRYSTDTQYF. As DNA, the CDR3 is TGTGCCAGCAGTTACCCGACTAGCGGGAGGTATAGCACAGATACGCAGTATTTT.

In this sample, this clonotype turned up many times. The rearrangement uses TRBV27 and TRBJ1-1; no clear D. Germline CDR1 is MNHEY and CDR2 is SMNVEV (reference sequence). V lost 7 bases, J lost 4 bases, and 13 bases lay in between. The CDR3 has 13 amino acids. CDR3 in amino acids: CASMYELGTEAFF. CDR3 nucleotides: TGTGCCAGCATGTATGAGCTGGGCACTGAAGCTTTCTTT.

There are many counts of this clonotype. The chain is built from TRBV12-3 or TRBV12-4 and TRBJ2-5, with 8 positions matching TRBD2. The junction had 11 bases not matched to a gene; V was cut back by 6 bases and J by 5 bases. CDR3 length equals 15 residues. CDR3 loop: CASRAAPGLGETQYF. CDR3 nucleotides: TGTGCCAGCAGGGCAGCTCCGGGACTAGGGGAGACCCAGTACTTC.

Written as DNA, the CDR3 is TGTGCCAGCAGCTTGAGCAGGGCCACTGAAGCTTTCTTT. Translating it yields CASSLSRATEAFF. V and J are TRBV5-6 and TRBJ1-1; tentative D call: TRBD1 (5 bases). CDR1 and CDR2 (germline): SGHDT, YYEEEE. The CDR3 contains 13 residues. The ends were cut back, 1 base at V and 4 bases at J, with 8 bases in the middle. Combining the CDR3 with reference TRBV5-6 and TRBJ1-1 gives the whole variable domain DAGVTQSPTHLIKTRGQQVTLRCSPKSGHDTVSWYQQALGQGPQFIFQYYEEEERQRGNFPDRFSGHQFPNYSSELNVNALLLGDSALYLCASSLSRATEAFFGQGTRLTVV.